This entry is about one T cell receptor beta chain. Its target is not known. Repertoires were generated with immunoSEQ multiplex PCR, while TCRdb's copy carries only in-frame clones and drops some. The sample includes 60,000 or so clones, about 86% of them seen just once. This entry belongs to a study of OX40 agonist ivuxolimab in advanced cancers. Study information: Participants averaged roughly 60 years of age (range 23 to 79) and were around 80% male.

Autoimmune disease history or systemic immunosuppression meant exclusion. The germline V gene encodes CDR1 DFQATT and CDR2 SNEGSKA (reference sequence). The V gene lost 1 base and the J gene lost 3 bases, with 4 bases spanning the gap. This CDR3 comprises 11 residues. Study-wide points: The antigen specificity of the peripheral T cells (those that were expanded) was not determined. The study observed clonal expansion of CD4+ and CD8+ blood T cells by week 6 at 0.1 to 3.0 mg/kg.

The rearrangement uses TRBV20-1 and TRBJ2-7; D remains unclear. The source is an adult with an advanced solid tumor such as melanoma, head and neck, liver or kidney cancer. The source material was CD4+ or CD8+ T cells sorted from blood, sampled in a trial of the OX40 agonist ivuxolimab. The CDR3 region is CSARAGYEQYF. CDR3 DNA: TGCAGTGCTAGAGCTGGCTACGAGCAGTACTTC.